Here is one TCR beta chain with its context. The antigen it binds to is not known. No much larger clone exists at a distance of one base, and base qualities are not known. The immunoSEQ Assay, a bias-controlled multiplex PCR, was used to amplify TCRbeta CDR3 regions from genomic DNA. In the original analysis: Within the assay, amplification of reference gene primers was used to estimate how many nucleated cells each sample contained. To quantify the absolute abundance of each unique TCRbeta CDR3 rearrangement, sequence reads were collapsed and filtered. Productive Simpson clonality was computed per sample as the square root of Simpson's diversity index over productive rearrangements. TCRdb provides this immuneACCESS table in a form limited to in-frame rearrangements. Some clones are lacking; in checked studies, under half of them reflect an unresolved V gene, and why the rest are absent is not known. Clone size and the V and J calls come from that table; the DNA yielded D and trimming. This sample holds about 150,000 clones; approximately 89% were observed only once. In total, the top ten clones hold about 1.5% of the sample.

This sample was included in a study of blood T cell repertoires in COVID-19 (dated by TCRdb to the early 2020s). About the investigation overall: Collaborator samples came from the United States, Italy and Spain and covered acute and convalescent phases of COVID-19. Deeply sampled blood TCRbeta repertoires from subjects exposed to, actively infected with, or recovered from COVID-19 were included in the dataset. The material from the prospective study consisted of cDNA or gDNA derived from T cells, B-cell-depleted T cells, or PBMCs. The repertoires were released in a freely available public database meant as a resource for research on the immune response to SARS-CoV-2. The samples were drawn from the first 160 participants of the ongoing ImmuneRACE study and from 950 to 1,500 subjects provided by 6 global collaborators. A de-identified subject ID, COVID-19 status, age in years and sex were almost always included in the sample metadata. HLA class I and class II types, where available, came from metadata supplied by the sample provider rather than from assay-based typing.

Summary of the overall study and its limitations: The amount of clinical and demographic metadata varied by source and participant and was provided uncurated.

The collaborating institutions used their own protocols to collect whole blood in K2EDTA tubes. Collaborator samples were shipped for TCRbeta analysis as frozen whole blood, isolated PBMCs, or DNA extracted from either sample type. The CDR1 and CDR2 encoded by the germline V gene are SGHTA and FQGTGA. Trimmed from V: 5 bases; trimmed from J: 3 bases; junction bases lacking a gene match: 5. The CDR3 runs 15 amino acids, cysteine and phenylalanine included. Only the CDR3 DNA is retained, 45 bases long and in frame from the first base. The sample comprised peripheral blood. The rearranged chain carries TRBV7-3 and TRBJ2-3; TRBD2 matches 10 bases in the middle. The source is a human donor in a cohort sampled during active COVID-19. The nucleotide sequence reads as follows: TGTGCCAGCAGCACCTGGACTAGCGGTACAGATACGCAGTATTTT. Translated, it gives CASSTWTSGTDTQYF.